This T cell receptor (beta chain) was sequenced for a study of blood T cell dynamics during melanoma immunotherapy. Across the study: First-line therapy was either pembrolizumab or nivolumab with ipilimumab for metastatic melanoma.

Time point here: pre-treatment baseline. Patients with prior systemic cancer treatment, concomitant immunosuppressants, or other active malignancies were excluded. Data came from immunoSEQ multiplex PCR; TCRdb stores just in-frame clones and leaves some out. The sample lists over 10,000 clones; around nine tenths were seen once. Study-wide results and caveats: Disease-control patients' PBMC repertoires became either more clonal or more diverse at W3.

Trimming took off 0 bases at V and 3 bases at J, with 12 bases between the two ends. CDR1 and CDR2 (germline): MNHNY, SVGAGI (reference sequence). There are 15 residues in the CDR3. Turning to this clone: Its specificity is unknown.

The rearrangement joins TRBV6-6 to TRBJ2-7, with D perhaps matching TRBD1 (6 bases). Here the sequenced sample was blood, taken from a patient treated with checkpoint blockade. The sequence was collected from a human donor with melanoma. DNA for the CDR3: TGTGCCAGCAGTTACTCCAGGCAGGGGATCTACGAGCAGTACTTC. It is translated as CASSYSRQGIYEQYF.